This T cell receptor (beta chain) was found in a study of shared clonotypes between healthy human individuals. Germline CDR1 and CDR2: SGHTA and FQGNSA. The germline V and J ends were trimmed by 5 bases and 4 bases, with 20 bases remaining between them. The CDR3 has 16 amino acids. Assay: immunoSEQ multiplex PCR; the TCRdb copy retains only in-frame clones and omits some. The sample records 950,000 to 1,100,000 clones, roughly 70% being singletons. Study-level points and caveats: Naive subsets usually exceeded memory subsets in estimated richness. When naive CD4 clonotypes were compared across several donors, 5% to 5.5% were shared. Sequencing depth was predicted to influence how clonotypes are shared among donors.

Of note for this clone: Antigen unknown.

The chain links TRBV7-2 to TRBJ2-5, with a possible D match to TRBD2 (6 bases). This sequence was found in a man younger than 30 in good health. The sample was memory CD4+ T cells sorted from blood. The subset is: CD45RA-negative fraction. CDR3 nucleotide sequence: TGTGCCAGCAGCCCCGGCGGGGCTTCTTTTGGAGAGACCCAGTACTTC. It is translated as CASSPGGASFGETQYF.